These T cell receptor beta chains were read from a single sample in a study of shared clonotypes between healthy human individuals. The table came from immunoSEQ multiplex PCR; TCRdb's copy has only in-frame clones and leaves some out. This table holds about 670,000 clones, 60% to 80% found once. The specimen was memory CD4+ T cells sorted from blood. The source of these receptors is a woman in her thirties in good health. Each CDR3 is given with its conserved first and last residue. The D gene is left open where the match is weak. Size is omitted from some rows. Given values are once, few, many or a class for expanded clones.

abundance: -; j_gene: TRBJ1-5; v_gene: TRBV6-1; d_gene: -; CDR3nt: TGTGCCAGCAGTGAGGGCAGTGTTAGCAATCAGCCCCAGCATTTT; CDR3aa: CASSEGSVSNQPQHF
abundance: -; j_gene: TRBJ2-1; v_gene: TRBV11-2; d_gene: TRBD2; CDR3nt: TGTGCCAGCAGCGCGGGACTAGCGGGATACAATGAGCAGTTCTTC; CDR3aa: CASSAGLAGYNEQFF
abundance: -; j_gene: TRBJ2-7; v_gene: TRBV28; d_gene: -; CDR3nt: TGTGCCAGCCGATCAGGGGGGTCTACCTACGAGCAGTACTTC; CDR3aa: CASRSGGSTYEQYF
abundance: -; j_gene: TRBJ2-1; v_gene: TRBV11-2; d_gene: TRBD1; CDR3nt: TGTGCCAGCAGCCTTCACAGGGGGACCTACAATGAGCAGTTCTTC; CDR3aa: CASSLHRGTYNEQFF
abundance: -; j_gene: TRBJ2-2; v_gene: TRBV6-5; d_gene: TRBD1; CDR3nt: TGTGCCAGCAGAGGGGGACAGGGAACCGGGGAGCTGTTTTTT; CDR3aa: CASRGGQGTGELFF
abundance: -; j_gene: TRBJ2-7; v_gene: TRBV6-5; d_gene: TRBD1; CDR3nt: TGTGCCAGCAGTTACTCGCTACAGGGGTTCTACGAGCAGTACTTC; CDR3aa: CASSYSLQGFYEQYF
abundance: once; j_gene: TRBJ2-3; v_gene: TRBV2; d_gene: -; CDR3nt: TGTGCCACCCGGGGGTCCACAGATACGCAGTATTTT; CDR3aa: CATRGSTDTQYF
abundance: -; j_gene: TRBJ1-2; v_gene: TRBV28; d_gene: TRBD1; CDR3nt: TGTGCCAGCAGTTCGGGGACAGGGGTCGGGGGCTACACCTTC; CDR3aa: CASSSGTGVGGYTF
abundance: -; j_gene: TRBJ2-1; v_gene: TRBV9; d_gene: TRBD1; CDR3nt: TGTGCCAGCAGTGCGACAGGGGGAAGCTCCTACAATGAGCAGTTCTTC; CDR3aa: CASSATGGSSYNEQFF
abundance: -; j_gene: TRBJ2-1; v_gene: TRBV28; d_gene: -; CDR3nt: TGTGCCAGTTCCCGGTCCTCCTACAATGAGCAGTTCTTC; CDR3aa: CASSRSSYNEQFF
abundance: -; j_gene: TRBJ2-1; v_gene: TRBV13; d_gene: -; CDR3nt: TGTGCCAGCAGAACGGGACACCGTAACAATGAGCAGTTCTTC; CDR3aa: CASRTGHRNNEQFF
abundance: -; j_gene: TRBJ2-2; v_gene: TRBV18; d_gene: -; CDR3nt: TGTGCCAGCTCCACCAGGGGTCAAAACACCGGGGAGCTGTTTTTT; CDR3aa: CASSTRGQNTGELFF
abundance: few; j_gene: TRBJ2-2; v_gene: TRBV5-1; d_gene: -; CDR3nt: TGCGCCAGCAGCCCCATCACAGGGACCGGGGAGCTGTTTTTT; CDR3aa: CASSPITGTGELFF
abundance: -; j_gene: TRBJ2-5; v_gene: TRBV19; d_gene: -; CDR3nt: TGTGCCAGTACTACTATAACCGGGGGTTCGGAGACCCAGTACTTC; CDR3aa: CASTTITGGSETQYF
abundance: few; j_gene: TRBJ2-1; v_gene: TRBV19; d_gene: TRBD2; CDR3nt: TGTGCCAGTAGCCCAGGTAGCGGGACCAATGAGCAGTTCTTC; CDR3aa: CASSPGSGTNEQFF
abundance: -; j_gene: TRBJ1-2; v_gene: TRBV10-2; d_gene: -; CDR3nt: TGCGCCAGCAGTGACATTGTCGGCCACTATGGCTACACCTTC; CDR3aa: CASSDIVGHYGYTF
abundance: -; j_gene: TRBJ2-2; v_gene: TRBV7-3; d_gene: -; CDR3nt: TGTGCCAGCAGCCCAAACACCGGGGAGCTGTTTTTT; CDR3aa: CASSPNTGELFF
abundance: -; j_gene: TRBJ2-2; v_gene: TRBV10-1; d_gene: TRBD1; CDR3nt: TGCACCAGCAAGGGACAGGCAAACGGGGAGCTGTTTTTT; CDR3aa: CTSKGQANGELFF
abundance: few; j_gene: TRBJ2-7; v_gene: TRBV14; d_gene: TRBD2; CDR3nt: TGTGCCAGTAGCGTTGCGGGAGGAGGCGAGCAGTACTTC; CDR3aa: CASSVAGGGEQYF
abundance: -; j_gene: TRBJ1-1; v_gene: TRBV28; d_gene: -; CDR3nt: TGTGCCAGCAGTTTATGGGGTCTGGGGGGCACTGAAGCTTTCTTT; CDR3aa: CASSLWGLGGTEAFF
abundance: -; j_gene: TRBJ2-7; v_gene: TRBV7-9; d_gene: -; CDR3nt: TGTGCCAGCAGCGCACGGGCCCTAGAGTTGGGAGAGCAGTACTTC; CDR3aa: CASSARALELGEQYF
abundance: -; j_gene: TRBJ2-2; v_gene: TRBV14; d_gene: -; CDR3nt: TGTGCCAGCAGCCAACAGGCGACCGGGGAGCTGTTTTTT; CDR3aa: CASSQQATGELFF
abundance: -; j_gene: TRBJ2-7; v_gene: TRBV6-5; d_gene: -; CDR3nt: TGTGCCAGCAGTTACTCGGGCCTAGCGATCGACTACGAGCAGTACTTC; CDR3aa: CASSYSGLAIDYEQYF
abundance: -; j_gene: TRBJ2-2; v_gene: TRBV19; d_gene: -; CDR3nt: TGTGCCAGTAGTACCCCCGGCAGGGATGTCGGGGAGCTGTTTTTT; CDR3aa: CASSTPGRDVGELFF
abundance: -; j_gene: TRBJ1-1; v_gene: TRBV5-1; d_gene: -; CDR3nt: TGCGCCAGCAGCTTGGGAACAGAGAAAGCTTTCTTT; CDR3aa: CASSLGTEKAFF
abundance: -; j_gene: TRBJ2-5; v_gene: TRBV7-2; d_gene: -; CDR3nt: TGTGCCAGCAGCCCAGATGGGGTGAGGGGGACCCAGTACTTC; CDR3aa: CASSPDGVRGTQYF
abundance: -; j_gene: TRBJ2-3; v_gene: TRBV5-1; d_gene: -; CDR3nt: TGCGCCAGCAGCTTGGGTGGGACTAGCACAGATACGCAGTATTTT; CDR3aa: CASSLGGTSTDTQYF
abundance: -; j_gene: TRBJ1-4; v_gene: TRBV2; d_gene: -; CDR3nt: TGTGCCAGCAGTGAAAGTAACCGAGGGGAAAAACTGTTTTTT; CDR3aa: CASSESNRGEKLFF
abundance: few; j_gene: TRBJ2-6; v_gene: TRBV27; d_gene: TRBD1; CDR3nt: TGTGCCAGCACCCTTTCCGTTACAGGGGCCGGCACTGGGGCCAACGTCCTGACTTTC; CDR3aa: CASTLSVTGAGTGANVLTF
abundance: few; j_gene: TRBJ2-7; v_gene: TRBV5-1; d_gene: -; CDR3nt: TGCGCCAGCAGCTTGGCCCTTAGGTTAGGGGGGGCCTACGAGCAGTACTTC; CDR3aa: CASSLALRLGGAYEQYF
abundance: once; j_gene: TRBJ1-3; v_gene: TRBV4-2; d_gene: TRBD1; CDR3nt: TGTGCCAGCAGCCAAAGCCAGGGGGCATCTGGAAACACCATATATTTT; CDR3aa: CASSQSQGASGNTIYF
abundance: -; j_gene: TRBJ2-3; v_gene: TRBV11-2; d_gene: -; CDR3nt: TGTGCCAGCAGCTTACGAGGGAGTTGGGCAGATACGCAGTATTTT; CDR3aa: CASSLRGSWADTQYF
abundance: once; j_gene: TRBJ1-1; v_gene: TRBV6-1; d_gene: TRBD1; CDR3nt: TGTGCCAGTCTTTGGACAGGGACCACTGAAGCTTTCTTT; CDR3aa: CASLWTGTTEAFF
abundance: -; j_gene: TRBJ2-7; v_gene: TRBV20-1; d_gene: -; CDR3nt: TGCAGTGCTGACGGGAGCTACGAGCAGTACTTC; CDR3aa: CSADGSYEQYF
abundance: -; j_gene: TRBJ1-5; v_gene: TRBV28; d_gene: -; CDR3nt: TGTGCCAGCAGTTTGGGGTTGCAGCCCCAGCATTTT; CDR3aa: CASSLGLQPQHF